These T cell receptor beta chains were read from a single sample in a study of T cells in Graves' hyperthyroidism and ophthalmopathy. A single record per CDR3 protein comes from TCRdb applying MiXCR to the multiplex PCR reads. The sample consists of about 340,000 distinct CDR3 sequences, around a sixth of them appearing once. The sample consisted of blood. Source of these receptors: a woman aged 45-65 years with Graves' hyperthyroidism. CDR3s include the opening cysteine and the closing phenylalanine or tryptophan. D genes are given only for firm matches. Part of the rows lack a size; the others show once, few, many or a class for expanded clones.

D	J	V	size	CDR3	DNA
TRBD1	TRBJ1-5	TRBV6-1	few	CASSFTGGDSNQPQHF	TGTGCCAGCAGTTTCACAGGGGGCGATAGCAATCAGCCCCAGCATTTT
-	TRBJ1-1	TRBV10-3	few	CAISESTRGGFTEAFF	TGTGCCATCAGTGAGTCGACTCGAGGGGGGTTCACTGAAGCTTTCTTT
-	TRBJ1-5	TRBV3-1	-	CASSPGHMYQPQHF	TGTGCCAGCAGCCCGGGACACATGTATCAGCCCCAGCATTTT
TRBD1	TRBJ2-5	TRBV28	many	CASGTGGETQYF	TGTGCCAGCGGTACAGGGGGCGAGACCCAGTACTTC
TRBD1	TRBJ2-3	TRBV2	many	CASPRDRGSDTQYF	TGTGCCAGCCCCCGGGACAGGGGGTCAGATACGCAGTATTTT
TRBD1	TRBJ2-4	TRBV12-5	-	CASGSGQGEAKNIQYF	TGTGCTAGTGGTTCGGGACAGGGGGAAGCCAAAAACATTCAGTACTTC
TRBD2	TRBJ2-5	TRBV12-3/TRBV12-4	many	CASSFQRGKETQYF	TGTGCCAGCAGTTTCCAGCGGGGGAAAGAGACCCAGTACTTC
-	TRBJ1-1	TRBV11-2	-	CASSLLGATEAFF	TGTGCCAGCAGCTTACTAGGGGCCACTGAAGCTTTCTTT
TRBD2	TRBJ2-2	TRBV7-6	-	CASSPANGGREITGELFF	TGTGCCAGCAGCCCAGCGAATGGCGGGAGGGAGATCACCGGGGAGCTGTTTTTT
TRBD2	TRBJ2-2	TRBV19	-	CASSLRLASDGELFF	TGTGCCAGTAGTCTCCGACTAGCGAGTGACGGGGAGCTGTTTTTT
-	TRBJ1-4	TRBV30	many	CAWRGSSTNEKLFF	TGTGCCTGGAGGGGATCTTCAACTAATGAAAAACTGTTTTTT
-	TRBJ2-1	TRBV7-9	-	CASRAGPGGNEQFF	TGTGCCAGCAGGGCGGGACCGGGCGGGAATGAGCAGTTCTTC
TRBD2	TRBJ2-1	TRBV12-3/TRBV12-4	-	CASTRGSGSNEQFF	TGTGCCAGCACCCGGGGCAGCGGGAGTAATGAGCAGTTCTTC
-	TRBJ1-2	TRBV7-2	few	CASSLAMGGRYGYTF	TGTGCCAGCAGCTTAGCAATGGGGGGGCGGTATGGCTACACCTTC
-	TRBJ1-2	TRBV6-1	few	CASSRGQRPNYGYTF	TGTGCCAGCAGTAGAGGACAGCGCCCTAACTATGGCTACACCTTC
TRBD2	TRBJ2-1	TRBV7-9	-	CASSPPRPSGRSNEQFF	TGTGCCAGCAGCCCCCCCCGCCCCAGCGGGAGGAGCAATGAGCAGTTCTTC
TRBD1	TRBJ2-7	TRBV20-1	many	CSARGQGAHEQYF	TGCAGTGCTAGAGGACAGGGGGCCCACGAGCAGTACTTC
TRBD1	TRBJ2-3	TRBV30	-	CAWNTGTGLTDTQYF	TGTGCCTGGAATACCGGGACAGGGCTTACAGATACGCAGTATTTT
-	TRBJ2-5	TRBV4-1	few	CASSRGAPGETQYF	TGCGCCAGCAGCCGGGGGGCCCCTGGAGAGACCCAGTACTTC
-	TRBJ2-3	TRBV3-1	many	CASSRYTSGATDTQYF	TGTGCCAGCAGCCGATATACTTCAGGGGCCACAGATACGCAGTATTTT
TRBD2	TRBJ2-3	TRBV2	many	CASRLTSGGYTQYF	TGTGCCAGCAGGCTGACTAGCGGGGGTTATACGCAGTATTTT
-	TRBJ1-2	TRBV3-1	many	CASSQDAAHYGYTF	TGTGCCAGCAGCCAAGATGCCGCGCACTATGGCTACACCTTC
-	TRBJ2-1	TRBV27	many	CASSDMGYNEQFF	TGTGCCAGCAGTGATATGGGATACAATGAGCAGTTCTTC
-	TRBJ2-1	TRBV27	-	CASTDGSGTGEQFF	TGTGCCAGCACCGACGGCTCTGGGACGGGTGAGCAGTTCTTC
-	TRBJ2-3	TRBV11-2	few	CASKSGRGWPTDTQYF	TGTGCCAGCAAGTCGGGGCGCGGGTGGCCCACAGATACGCAGTATTTT
-	TRBJ2-5	TRBV27	-	CASSGWAGETQYF	TGTGCCAGCAGTGGTTGGGCAGGAGAGACCCAGTACTTC
-	TRBJ2-1	TRBV20-1	few	CSASQQGRADNEQFF	TGCAGTGCTAGCCAACAAGGGCGAGCGGACAATGAGCAGTTCTTC
TRBD1	TRBJ1-1	TRBV12-5	many	CASVRTGGATEAFF	TGTGCTAGTGTGCGGACAGGGGGGGCCACTGAAGCTTTCTTT
TRBD2	TRBJ2-1	TRBV3-1	few	CASSQGLAAVSNEQFF	TGTGCCAGCAGCCAGGGACTAGCGGCGGTATCCAATGAGCAGTTCTTC
TRBD1	TRBJ1-1	TRBV7-9	many	CASSWGQGNTEAFF	TGTGCCAGCAGCTGGGGACAGGGGAACACTGAAGCTTTCTTT
TRBD1	TRBJ2-7	TRBV2	-	CASSKRTGKAYEQYF	TGTGCCAGCAGTAAACGGACAGGGAAGGCTTACGAGCAGTACTTC
TRBD2	TRBJ2-5	TRBV7-2	many	CASSPGLEGETQYF	TGTGCCAGCAGCCCCGGACTAGAGGGAGAGACCCAGTACTTC
TRBD2	TRBJ2-5	TRBV24-1	few	CATSDPSGGGMETQYF	TGTGCCACCAGTGATCCCTCGGGGGGGGGCATGGAGACCCAGTACTTC
-	TRBJ1-4	TRBV14	-	CASSQVRLSGEANEKLFF	TGTGCCAGCAGCCAAGTTCGTCTGTCAGGGGAGGCTAATGAAAAACTGTTTTTT
-	TRBJ1-6	TRBV20-1	few	CSATETGTDYSPLHF	TGCAGTGCTACTGAGACCGGGACGGACTATTCACCCCTCCACTTT
TRBD1	TRBJ1-2	TRBV12-3/TRBV12-4	-	CASSPSTSGTNTGTGYGYTF	TGTGCCAGCAGTCCCTCGACTAGCGGGACGAACACCGGGACAGGGTATGGCTACACCTTC
-	TRBJ1-6	TRBV2	-	CAIGRAGNSPLHF	TGTGCCATCGGCAGGGCAGGGAACTCACCCCTCCACTTT
-	TRBJ2-5	TRBV7-8	-	CASSFTLAETQYF	TGTGCCAGCAGCTTTACGTTGGCGGAGACCCAGTACTTC
-	TRBJ1-6	TRBV27	-	CASSFGLGPLHF	TGTGCCAGCAGTTTCGGTCTAGGGCCCCTCCACTTT
-	TRBJ2-2	TRBV20-1	-	CSVRARDTGELFF	TGCAGTGTTCGCGCCAGGGACACCGGGGAGCTGTTTTTT
-	TRBJ1-2	TRBV9	few	CASADGNYGYTF	TGTGCCAGCGCCGACGGGAACTATGGCTACACCTTC
-	TRBJ1-1	TRBV4-1	few	CASSQVATGFSEAFF	TGCGCCAGCAGCCAAGTCGCTACGGGTTTCTCTGAAGCTTTCTTT
TRBD1	TRBJ1-2	TRBV5-1	-	CASSSAPTGIYGYTF	TGCGCCAGCAGCTCTGCGCCGACAGGGATCTATGGCTACACCTTC
TRBD1	TRBJ1-4	TRBV2	many	CASSEAEGAKGEKLFF	TGTGCCAGCAGTGAAGCGGAGGGGGCGAAGGGTGAAAAACTGTTTTTT
-	TRBJ1-1	TRBV7-2	few	CASSASMNTEAFF	TGTGCCAGCAGCGCTTCCATGAACACTGAAGCTTTCTTT
-	TRBJ1-3	TRBV18	many	CASSQTESSGNTIYF	TGTGCCAGCTCACAGACAGAGAGCTCTGGAAACACCATATATTTT
-	TRBJ2-3	TRBV24-1	few	CATSGDGTDTQYF	TGTGCCACCAGTGGGGACGGCACAGATACGCAGTATTTT
TRBD2	TRBJ2-1	TRBV13	-	CASSPLTSGRANEQFF	TGTGCCAGCAGCCCGCTGACTAGCGGGAGGGCCAATGAGCAGTTCTTC
TRBD1	TRBJ2-7	TRBV27	few	CASGPGTGSYEQYF	TGTGCCAGCGGGCCCGGGACAGGATCCTACGAGCAGTACTTC
TRBD2	TRBJ2-1	TRBV12-3/TRBV12-4	few	CASSSVAGGPLGGEQFF	TGTGCCAGCAGTTCCGTAGCGGGAGGCCCTTTGGGAGGTGAGCAGTTCTTC
-	TRBJ2-7	TRBV18	many	CASSPLGRYEQYF	TGTGCCAGCTCACCACTAGGGAGGTACGAGCAGTACTTC
TRBD2	TRBJ2-1	TRBV3-1	many	CASSQVWGGGAITYNEQFF	TGTGCCAGCAGCCAAGTTTGGGGCGGGGGAGCTATCACCTACAATGAGCAGTTCTTC
TRBD1	TRBJ2-5	TRBV10-3	-	CAISETGQEQETQYF	TGTGCCATCAGTGAGACGGGACAGGAACAAGAGACCCAGTACTTC
-	TRBJ1-2	TRBV6-1	-	CASGERGLNYGHTF	TGTGCCAGCGGTGAAAGAGGGTTAAACTATGGCCACACCTTC
TRBD2	TRBJ2-3	TRBV2	many	CASSRLAGGTDTQYF	TGTGCCAGCAGCAGACTAGCGGGGGGCACAGATACGCAGTATTTT
-	TRBJ1-1	TRBV20-1	many	CSAPRTVNTEAFF	TGCAGTGCTCCCAGGACAGTGAACACTGAAGCTTTCTTT
TRBD1	TRBJ2-7	TRBV12-3/TRBV12-4	once	CASRMTGTYEQYF	TGTGCCAGCAGGATGACAGGGACCTACGAGCAGTACTTC